The 9 T cell receptor beta chains listed next were all sequenced from one sample in a study of regulatory T cells in long-lasting Graves disease. Arm-PCR of CDR3 regions with iRepertoire HTBI primers generated TCR beta libraries. From the multiplex PCR reads, TCRdb called clonotypes with MiXCR, one entry per CDR3 protein. In the table there are over 350,000 distinct CDR3 sequences, around 20% of which are singletons. The time point denotes: persistent/refractory GD, antithyroid drugs over 5 years with positive TRAb. PBMC-extracted RNA yielded the TCR library. Sequencing was performed on peripheral blood mononuclear cells (PBMCs), taken when the disease was refractory, from a patient treated with antithyroid drugs. These receptors were obtained from a female donor with Graves disease.

Points on this clonotype: This may arise from a read error, as a much more abundant clone is one base away. V is TRBV10-3 and J is TRBJ1-1; tentative D call: TRBD1 (6 bases). Germline assignment: CDR1 ENHRY and CDR2 SYGVKD. V lost 6 bases to trimming and J lost 4 bases, with 18 bases between them. The CDR3 sequence is 15 residues long. CDR3 nucleotide sequence: TGTGCCATCAGAGCGGCTACAGGGCCCACCACTGAAGCTTTCTTT. It codes for CAIRAATGPTTEAFF.

The J gene is TRBJ2-7, the V gene TRBV10-2; 7 nucleotides match TRBD1. CDR1 is WSHSY and CDR2 is SAAADI in the germline V gene. V lost 6 bases and J lost 3; bases outside the gene matches: 5. The CDR3 covers 13 residues. The DNA of the CDR3 is TGCGCCAGCAGAGGACAGGTCGTCTACGAGCAGTACTTC. Its protein is CASRGQVVYEQYF.

This clonotype was found many times. The chain links TRBV20-1 to TRBJ2-1; 7 bases align to TRBD1. With V trimmed by 3 bases and J by 7 bases, 6 bases remained unmatched. Per germline, CDR1 DFQATT and CDR2 SNEGSKA (reference sequence). The CDR3 extends over 13 amino acids. Here the CDR3 DNA reads TGCAGTGCTAGGGGGACAGACCCGAATGAGCAGTTCTTC. Residues: CSARGTDPNEQFF.

At least ten counts were recorded for this clonotype. The V and J genes are TRBV12-3 or TRBV12-4 and TRBJ1-1, with D hard to call. This CDR3 is 13 amino acids long. Trimming took 3 bases from V and 0 from J, leaving 5 bases between them. The CDR3 region has the DNA TGTGCCAGCAGTTTCTGGTTGAACACTGAAGCTTTCTTT. Translating it yields CASSFWLNTEAFF.

The chain recombines TRBV2 with TRBJ2-3; a possible D gene is TRBD2 (6 bases). The CDR3 is 13 residues long. CDR1 and CDR2 from the germline V gene are SNHLY and FYNNEI. The V gene lost 4 bases and the J gene lost 4 bases, with 9 bases spanning the gap. The CDR3 reads CASSVGSADTQYF. In nucleotides, the CDR3 is TGTGCCAGCAGTGTCGGGAGTGCAGATACGCAGTATTTT.

The CDR3 is CASRGGADTQYF. CDR3 sequence (DNA): TGTGCCAGCAGAGGCGGAGCAGATACGCAGTATTTT. V usage is TRBV12-3 or TRBV12-4 and J usage is TRBJ2-3; D is unresolved. This CDR3 comprises 12 residues. The V and J ends lost 6 bases and 4 bases respectively, with 8 bases between them.

Details on this clonotype: A read error may account for a junction end that differs from germline. The V and J genes are TRBV28 and TRBJ1-2, with D perhaps TRBD1 (6 bases). Germline V CDR1 and CDR2: MDHEN, SYDVKM. The CDR3 totals 15 residues. In nucleotides, the CDR3 is TGCGCCAGCAGTGAGTCGGTTGGACAGACCTATGGCTACACCTTC. This gives the protein CASSESVGQTYGYTF.

This clonotype was picked up many times. The V call is TRBV15, the J call TRBJ1-2; no clear D gene. The CDR3 is 15 amino acids. Trimming pared 0 bases from V and 4 bases from J, leaving 12 bases between. Germline V lookup: CDR1 LNHNV, CDR2 YYDKDF (reference sequence). DNA of the CDR3: TGTGCCACCAGCAGAGATATGGCAGGAACCTATGGCTACACCTTC. Its protein product is CATSRDMAGTYGYTF.

This clonotype was observed many times. The V call is TRBV12-3 or TRBV12-4, the J call TRBJ2-2; 7 bases line up with TRBD1. The CDR3 contains 15 residues. The V and J ends lost 6 bases and 10 bases, in that order; junction bases with no gene match: 14. The CDR3 sequence: CASRSPETGLKELFF. In DNA, the CDR3 is TGTGCCAGCAGATCCCCCGAGACAGGGCTAAAGGAGCTGTTTTTT.